One sample yielded the 8 T cell receptor beta chains listed below, sequenced in a study of OX40 agonist ivuxolimab in advanced cancers. Profiling relied on immunoSEQ multiplex PCR, and the TCRdb table lists in-frame clones only, not all of them. Counted here are tens of thousands of clones, 70% to 85% occurring once; the ten biggest clones make up roughly 3.7%. This material consisted of CD4+ or CD8+ T cells sorted from blood, taken in a trial of the OX40 agonist ivuxolimab. These TCRs come from an adult with an advanced solid tumor such as melanoma, head and neck, liver or kidney cancer.

The V call is TRBV5-6, the J call TRBJ1-5, with 11 positions matching TRBD1. The length of the CDR3 is 15 residues. J was trimmed by 4 bases and V by 5 bases; bases with no gene match: 5. Germline V lookup: CDR1 SGHDT, CDR2 YYEEEE. The CDR3 here is CASRTGQGANQPQHF. As DNA, the CDR3 is TGTGCCAGCAGAACCGGACAGGGGGCTAATCAGCCCCAGCATTTT.

This chain connects TRBV5-6 to TRBJ1-1; TRBD1 aligns across 8 bases. V dropped 3 bases and J dropped 5; count of bases not matched to a gene: 0. In germline, CDR1 is SGHDT, CDR2 YYEEEE. This CDR3 spans 12 amino acids. CDR3 in amino acids: CASSWTGTEAFF. CDR3 DNA sequence: TGTGCCAGCAGCTGGACAGGGACTGAAGCTTTCTTT. The full variable domain, with the rest looked up from reference TRBV5-6 and TRBJ1-1, is DAGVTQSPTHLIKTRGQQVTLRCSPKSGHDTVSWYQQALGQGPQFIFQYYEEEERQRGNFPDRFSGHQFPNYSSELNVNALLLGDSALYLCASSWTGTEAFFGQGTRLTVV.

The chain has TRBV6-1 and TRBJ2-7; D tentatively fits TRBD1 or TRBD2 (5 bases each). The CDR3 runs to 13 residues. Germline loops: CDR1 MNHNS, CDR2 SASEGT. The V end lost 6 bases, the J end lost 2 bases, and 11 bases lay between the germline ends. CDR3 in amino acids: CASRGDGTYEQYF. The DNA of the CDR3 is TGTGCCAGCAGGGGGGACGGAACCTACGAGCAGTACTTC.

CDR3 in DNA: TGTGCCAGCTCACCTAGGGACAATCAGCCCCAGCATTTT. This encodes CASSPRDNQPQHF. This chain connects TRBV18 to TRBJ1-5; D gene ambiguous. Trimming stripped 3 bases from V and 3 bases from J, with 6 bases between. This CDR3 region has 13 residues. Germline lookup yields CDR1 KGHSH and CDR2 LQKENI.

The J gene is TRBJ2-7, the V gene TRBV7-9, with a weak D call TRBD2 (5 bases). In germline, CDR1 is SEHNR, CDR2 FQNEAQ (reference sequence). Trimming took off 3 bases at V and 0 bases at J, with 9 bases between the two ends. The CDR3 length is 14 residues. The CDR3 spells CASSFGMSSYEQYF. The CDR3 nucleotides read TGTGCCAGCAGCTTCGGGATGAGCTCCTACGAGCAGTACTTC.

There are a few counts of this clone. The chain recombines TRBV5-4 with TRBJ2-7, with D uncertain. CDR3 length: 11 amino acids. The V end lost 2 bases, the J end lost 8 bases, and 8 bases lay between the germline ends. The germline V gene encodes CDR1 SGHNT and CDR2 YYREEE (reference sequence). The CDR3 DNA sequence: TGTGCCAGCAGCTTAGAAAGGCAGCAGTACTTC. Protein: CASSLERQQYF.

This clone was seen just once. The gene calls are TRBV6-5 and TRBJ2-2; D may be TRBD2 (6 bases). Germline assignment: CDR1 MNHEY and CDR2 SVGAGI. V was clipped by 6 bases and J by 6 bases, with 14 bases between them. The CDR3 extends over 14 amino acids. The CDR3 here is CASRSSGEAGELFF. CDR3 nucleotides: TGTGCCAGCAGGTCCTCGGGGGAGGCCGGGGAGCTGTTTTTT.

This clone was recorded once. This rearrangement joins TRBV5-4 to TRBJ2-5; D is ambiguous. Trimming shortened V by 4 bases and J by 4 bases, and 14 bases separated the two germline ends. The CDR3 sequence is 14 residues long. In germline, CDR1 is SGHNT, CDR2 YYREEE (reference sequence). CDR3 in amino acids: CASSAQSTVETQYF. The CDR3 DNA sequence: TGTGCCAGCAGCGCGCAGAGTACTGTAGAGACCCAGTACTTC.